This T cell receptor beta chain was sequenced during a study of blood T cells in healthy people across ages. A second PCR, run for roughly 7 to 12 cycles, used a sample-barcoded 5' primer plus a J-beta primer mix. TCRdb called the 5' RACE reads again in MiXCR, with one record for every CDR3 protein. The sample shows fewer than 1,000,000 distinct CDR3 sequences, 44% of them seen only once. The TCR originated in a man between 60 and 75 years old in good health. Sequencing input: blood.

CDR3 in amino acids: CASSDPGTLNWYGYTF. CDR3 bases: TGTGCCAGCAGTGACCCCGGGACACTCAATTGGTATGGCTACACCTTC. The rearrangement joins TRBV25-1 to TRBJ1-2, with a weak D call TRBD1 (6 bases). The CDR3 extends over 16 amino acids. Germline V gives CDR1 MGHDK, CDR2 SYGVNS. Trimming took 3 bases from V and 5 from J, leaving 19 bases between them.